The 25 T cell receptor beta chains given below trace back to one sample, sequenced in a study of identical twins. Using its own MiXCR run on the 5' RACE reads, TCRdb lists one record per CDR3 protein. The sample holds about 570,000 distinct CDR3 sequences, around 9.6% seen once. The same sample was also used in a study of yellow fever vaccine responses in identical twins.

What was sequenced was PBMCs. These receptors all come from a woman aged 18-29 years in good health.

In this sample, this clonotype turned up a few times. The rearrangement joins TRBV7-8 to TRBJ1-1, with 9 bases matching TRBD1. The CDR3 has 17 amino acids. The germline V gene encodes CDR1 SGHVS and CDR2 FQNEAQ. V shed 4 bases and J 8 bases; nucleotides not matched to a gene: 17. Here the CDR3 DNA reads TGTGCCAGCAGCTCCCTGGGACAGGGTCATTGGGGGGAGGAAGCTTTCTTT. Protein product: CASSSLGQGHWGEEAFF.

The chain links TRBV3-1 to TRBJ1-1, with D unclear. This CDR3 comprises 15 residues. The V end was cut by 1 base, the J end by 7 bases, with 16 bases between. Per the germline V gene, CDR1 is LGHDT and CDR2 is YNNKEL (reference sequence). Here the CDR3 DNA reads TGTGCCAGCAGCCAAGGGTTTATGGTCAACGGTGAAGCTTTCTTT. Translated: CASSQGFMVNGEAFF.

V usage is TRBV6-2 or TRBV6-3 and J usage is TRBJ2-7; 10 nucleotides match TRBD2. CDR1 and CDR2 from the germline V gene are MNHEY and SVGEGT. The J segment lost 3 bases and the V segment lost 5 bases, leaving 10 bases of the junction unmatched. The CDR3 length is 16 residues. This CDR3 is CASSPGTSDMYYEQYF. In DNA form, the CDR3 reads TGTGCCAGCAGTCCAGGGACTAGCGACATGTACTACGAGCAGTACTTC.

The table lists this clonotype with many counts. The genes are TRBV20-1 and TRBJ2-7, with D tentatively TRBD1 (6 bases). In germline, CDR1 is DFQATT, CDR2 SNEGSKA (reference sequence). CDR3 length: 13 residues. V gave up 6 bases and J gave up 2 bases, with 14 bases separating them. The CDR3 DNA reads TGCAGTGCGAGACAGGCCGGAACCTACGAGCAGTACTTC. Protein sequence: CSARQAGTYEQYF.

This clonotype was counted between two and nine times. The rearrangement links TRBV7-2 to TRBJ2-1; 12 bases align to TRBD2. CDR1 is SGHTA, CDR2 FQGNSA, per germline. This CDR3 is built from 15 residues. Unmatched junction bases numbered 7, after V lost 5 bases and J lost 8 bases. The CDR3 reads CASSTTSGSWDEQFF. In DNA form, the CDR3 reads TGTGCCAGCAGCACGACTAGCGGGAGCTGGGATGAGCAGTTCTTC.

V and J are TRBV12-3 or TRBV12-4 and TRBJ2-3, with 7 bases matching TRBD2. V dropped 1 base and J dropped 0; count of bases not matched to a gene: 4. The CDR3 loop spans 16 amino acids. CDR3 residues: CASSLDASGSTDTQYF. The CDR3 DNA reads TGTGCCAGCAGTTTAGATGCTAGCGGAAGCACAGATACGCAGTATTTT.

The chain has TRBV20-1 and TRBJ2-1, with 7 nucleotides matching TRBD1. Looked up from germline, CDR1 is DFQATT and CDR2 is SNEGSKA (reference sequence). V trimming: 6 bases; J trimming: 1 base; junction bases outside the gene matches: 9. The CDR3 has 15 residues. The CDR3 bases are TGCAGTGCAACCGGGACAGTATTGTCCTACAATGAGCAGTTCTTC. Translating it yields CSATGTVLSYNEQFF.

The table lists this clonotype with a few counts. The J gene is TRBJ2-5, the V gene TRBV5-6; D is unclear. Trimming took 0 bases from V and 2 from J, leaving 8 bases between them. From germline, CDR1 is SGHDT and CDR2 YYEEEE. CDR3 length: 14 residues. CDR3: CASSLEMGQETQYF. The CDR3 DNA follows: TGTGCCAGCAGCTTGGAGATGGGGCAAGAGACCCAGTACTTC.

This clonotype appeared many times. This rearrangement joins TRBV5-1 to TRBJ2-2, with unresolved D. CDR3 size: 14 residues. From germline, CDR1 is SGHRS and CDR2 YFSETQ. V was shortened by 0 bases and J by 2 bases, with 5 bases between the two germline ends. The CDR3 loop reads CASSLDTNTGELFF. The DNA for the CDR3 is TGCGCCAGCAGCTTGGACACCAACACCGGGGAGCTGTTTTTT.

On this clonotype itself: A read error may explain this, as a much larger clone is one base away. The V and J genes are TRBV11-3 and TRBJ2-5, with 12 positions matching TRBD2. CDR1 is SGHNT and CDR2 is YENEEA in the germline V gene. The CDR3 is 16 residues long. V shed 8 bases, J shed 2 bases, and the junction held 9 bases outside the gene matches. In DNA form, the CDR3 reads TGTGCCAGCGGCCCCAGGACTAGCGGGAAACAAGAGACCCAGTACTTC. It encodes CASGPRTSGKQETQYF.

The chain combines TRBV9 with TRBJ2-1; D might be TRBD1 (6 bases). Trimming shortened V by 0 bases and J by 3 bases, and 10 bases separated the two germline ends. CDR1 and CDR2 from the germline V gene are SGDLS and YYNGEE. CDR3 size: 15 residues. CDR3 in amino acids: CASSVAGHDYNEQFF. CDR3 DNA: TGTGCCAGCAGCGTAGCGGGACACGACTACAATGAGCAGTTCTTC.

A few counts support this clonotype. V and J are TRBV7-9 and TRBJ2-5, with D tentatively TRBD1 or TRBD2 (7 bases each). Deletions cut 4 bases from V and 2 bases from J, with 17 bases between. The CDR3 has 16 residues. Germline V gene lookup returns CDR1 SEHNR and CDR2 FQNEAQ (reference sequence). The CDR3: CASSSGGDLMQETQYF. CDR3 nucleotide sequence: TGTGCCAGCAGCTCAGGGGGGGACTTGATGCAAGAGACCCAGTACTTC. The full variable domain, its missing parts supplied by reference TRBV7-9 and TRBJ2-5, is DTGVSQNPRHKITKRGQNVTFRCDPISEHNRLYWYRQTLGQGPEFLTYFQNEAQLEKSRLLSDRFSAERPKGSFSTLEIQRTEQGDSAMYLCASSSGGDLMQETQYFGPGTRLLVL.

This chain uses TRBV6-1 with TRBJ1-5, with D possibly TRBD1 on 6 matching bases. The CDR3 extends over 14 amino acids. With 6 bases removed from V and 1 base from J, the gap between germline ends came to 10 bases. Germline values: CDR1 MNHNS, CDR2 SASEGT. DNA of the CDR3: TGTGCCAGCAGCGGGGGCTTGAGCAATCAGCCCCAGCATTTT. Encoded protein: CASSGGLSNQPQHF.

The chain uses TRBV7-8 and TRBJ2-2; a possible D gene is TRBD2 (6 bases). Deletions cut 1 base from V and 3 bases from J, with 9 bases between. This CDR3 region has 15 residues. The germline V gene has CDR1 SGHVS and CDR2 FQNEAQ. CDR3 region: CASSLVGGHTGELFF. Here the CDR3 DNA reads TGTGCCAGCAGCTTAGTCGGGGGACACACCGGGGAGCTGTTTTTT.

The chain combines TRBV7-2 with TRBJ1-1; D not certain. The V end lost 2 bases, the J end lost 1 base, and 11 bases lay between the germline ends. Germline CDR1 and CDR2: SGHTA and FQGNSA. This CDR3 has 15 residues. The CDR3 region has the DNA TGTGCCAGCAGCTTAATTAGAGCTGGGAACACTGAAGCTTTCTTT. Translating it yields CASSLIRAGNTEAFF.

This clonotype was detected ten times or more. This chain uses TRBV4-1 with TRBJ2-1; 10 nucleotides agree with TRBD2. The germline V gene encodes CDR1 MGHRA and CDR2 YSYEKL. The CDR3 contains 17 residues. The V segment lost 0 bases and the J segment 3 bases; nucleotides outside the gene matches: 5. The DNA of the CDR3 is TGCGCCAGCAGCCAAGAAAAAGGACTAGCGGACTACAATGAGCAGTTCTTC. Amino acid sequence: CASSQEKGLADYNEQFF.

V gene TRBV4-3 combines with J gene TRBJ2-1; D not certain. In germline, CDR1 is LGHNA, CDR2 YSLEER. CDR3 length: 15 residues. The V end was cut by 0 bases, the J end by 2 bases, with 8 bases between. The chain's CDR3 is CASSQDSGPYNEQFF. For the CDR3, the DNA is TGCGCCAGCAGCCAAGACAGTGGTCCCTACAATGAGCAGTTCTTC.

In this sample, this clonotype turned up many times. The rearrangement uses TRBV6-5 and TRBJ2-5, with 12 bases that match TRBD2. CDR1 MNHEY and CDR2 SVGAGI come from the germline V gene. The CDR3 consists of 16 residues. V lost 0 bases, J lost 5 bases, and 4 bases stayed unmatched. CDR3 DNA sequence: TGTGCCAGCAGTTACTCCACCGGGACTAGCGGGGAGACCCAGTACTTC. Translation gives CASSYSTGTSGETQYF.

V usage is TRBV6-5 and J usage is TRBJ1-1, with D perhaps matching TRBD1 (5 bases). Germline values: CDR1 MNHEY, CDR2 SVGAGI. Trimming shortened V by 3 bases and J by 6 bases, and 11 bases separated the two germline ends. The CDR3 is 13 amino acids. The CDR3: CASSYRGMAEAFF. DNA for the CDR3: TGTGCCAGCAGTTATCGGGGGATGGCTGAAGCTTTCTTT.

This clonotype was counted a few times. The genes are TRBV5-4 and TRBJ2-7; 8 bases are shared with TRBD1. The germline CDR1 and CDR2 sequences are SGHNT and YYREEE (reference sequence). The junction had 10 bases not matched to a gene; V was cut back by 7 bases and J by 4 bases. The CDR3 covers 14 residues. The chain's CDR3 is CASHLQDREYEQYF. CDR3 nucleotides: TGTGCCAGCCACTTGCAGGACAGGGAATACGAGCAGTACTTC. Combining the CDR3 with reference TRBV5-4 and TRBJ2-7 gives the whole variable domain ETGVTQSPTHLIKTRGQQVTLRCSSQSGHNTVSWYQQALGQGPQFIFQYYREEENGRGNFPPRFSGLQFPNYSSELNVNALELDDSALYLCASHLQDREYEQYFGPGTRLTVT.

The count of this clonotype is one. The chain recombines TRBV4-3 with TRBJ2-7; D is unclear. The germline CDR1 and CDR2 sequences are LGHNA and YSLEER. V was shortened by 0 bases and J by 3 bases, with 6 bases between the two germline ends. This CDR3 contains 13 residues. CDR3 bases: TGCGCCAGCAGCCAAGAGCCGGGCTACGAGCAGTACTTC. This encodes CASSQEPGYEQYF.

The rearrangement links TRBV20-1 to TRBJ2-2; 10 bases fit TRBD2. CDR1 and CDR2 from the germline V gene are DFQATT and SNEGSKA (reference sequence). The CDR3 extends over 16 amino acids. After removal of 5 bases from V and 3 bases from J, the junction contained 9 bases not matched to a gene. Written as DNA, the CDR3 is TGCAGTGCTCGCGAACCCCTAGCGGGAGACACCGGGGAGCTGTTTTTT. Protein: CSAREPLAGDTGELFF.

The genes are TRBV18 and TRBJ1-1; D gene ambiguous. CDR3 length equals 16 residues. Trimming removed 0 bases at V and 2 bases at J, with 13 bases between. Germline-derived CDR1 and CDR2 are KGHSH and LQKENI. The CDR3 nucleotides read TGTGCCAGCTCACCACCGAGTATGGCACTTAACACTGAAGCTTTCTTT. This encodes CASSPPSMALNTEAFF.

This clonotype appeared many times. V and J are TRBV4-3 and TRBJ2-3; D is perhaps TRBD1 (5 bases). The CDR3 is 15 amino acids. Germline V gene data show CDR1 as LGHNA and CDR2 as YSLEER. The V gene lost 2 bases and the J gene lost 5 bases, with 14 bases spanning the gap. CDR3: CASSQFSQGEDTQYF. The DNA of the CDR3 is TGCGCCAGCAGCCAATTTAGTCAAGGGGAAGATACGCAGTATTTT.

This clonotype has ten or more counts. The rearrangement uses TRBV24-1 and TRBJ2-7; 8 bases match TRBD1. Trimming cost V 3 bases and J 5 bases; bases outside gene matches: 5. The CDR3 loop spans 14 amino acids. Germline CDR1 is KGHDR and CDR2 is SFDVKD. The CDR3 bases are TGTGCCACCAGTGATCCCGGACAGGGCCACGAGCAGTACTTC. This sequence encodes CATSDPGQGHEQYF.